This T cell receptor beta chain was recorded in a study of cytomegalovirus exposure and HLA in healthy donors (dated by TCRdb to about 2017). Looking at the study overall: An earlier analysis of under 600 of the donors reported 250 to 300 Gb of sequence data and around 120 million unique TCR beta sequences from about 200 million T cells. An early release covering about 600 HLA-typed donors comprised roughly 300 gigabases of sequencing data and roughly 86 million unique TCR sequences. Of the 300 to 400 genotyped donors, approximately 80% fell in the genetic ancestry cluster associated with self-reported Caucasian donors. The study aimed to test whether signatures of past pathogen exposure could be identified by cataloging public T cell receptors. The study used immunosequencing to profile the T cell repertoires of about 670 subjects and linked those repertoires to cytomegalovirus serostatus. A separate validation cohort of over 95 different subjects was used in addition to the 666-subject first cohort. To predict cytomegalovirus infection status, the study combined high-throughput TCR immunosequencing, statistical association of individual TCRs with disease status, and machine learning. To study patterns of TCR occurrence, a later analysis re-analyzed previously published TCR beta repertoires from 600 to 750 donors and added high-resolution HLA genotyping. Rather than drawing on any new phenotypic data, the later analysis identified candidate immune exposures from TCR beta sequences and the way those sequences occurred across donors. In an earlier analysis of 500 to 650 of the donors, high-throughput TCR beta sequencing was used to judge whether each TCR beta V gene segment behaved as functional or pseudogenic. Donor age, sex, ethnicity and CMV serostatus were compiled alongside the repertoire data. A later genetic analysis took genome-wide SNP genotypes for about 55% of the 666 donors and used that subset as a discovery cohort. All discovery cohort repertoires had been generated on a single sequencing platform. HLA typing covered class I and class II loci at four-digit resolution. The number of typed donors differed by locus: about 620-630 for A, B, C, DRB1 and DQB1; approximately 520 for DQA1; approximately 600 for DPA1; and some 450 for DPB1. Because of strong linkage in the cohort, roughly five DR-DQ haplotypes were treated as single units for association and clustering. Among 300 to 500 genotyped donors of the cohort, an average of approximately 220,000 unique TCR beta nucleotide sequences was sequenced per donor, of which approximately 19% were non-productive. The study at large found these results: According to a later analysis, most CMV-associated TCR beta chains appeared to be HLA-restricted, and the HLA associations seemed to be driven largely by CMV exposure. Sequencing depth was assumed to be roughly uniform across donors in the presence/absence analyses, though that assumption may not hold. A later genetic analysis reported fewer N-insertions in productive TCRs among donors in an Asian-associated ancestry cluster than the approximately 700-donor mean. The cohort was sequenced for TCR beta chains only, and without alpha or paired-chain data the features that could be detected were limited. When HLA alleles, especially DR and DQ, strongly co-occurred, TCR associations were difficult to assign to individual alleles. A later analysis reported that several top co-occurrence clusters appeared linked to parvovirus B19, influenza, CMV and Epstein-Barr virus. An association between a missense DCLRE1C variant and V-gene and J-gene trimming of TCR beta chains was found in a later genetic analysis and replicated in an independent cohort. Most TCR sequences were seen in very few donors, while some public TCRs were found in many individuals. The classifier was reported to diagnose cytomegalovirus status with high specificity and sensitivity in both the original cohort and the validation cohort. HLA typing was unavailable for some donors at each locus, so association tests used only the typed subset. In a later analysis, HLA-associated TCR beta chains showed more clonal expansion and lower generation probabilities than non-associated chains that were equally common. A few of the identified cytomegalovirus-associated TCR beta chains were confirmed in vitro to be specific for cytomegalovirus antigens. Correlated functional status among segregating V segments might be attributable to linkage disequilibrium, but an unknown experimental factor could not be ruled out. Because counts were too low, seventeen rarely observed V segments, including chromosome 9 orphons, were excluded from the earlier analysis of some 590 of the donors. A cluster of highly shared sequence variants was judged likely to represent a technical artifact of the sequencing pipeline. A further reported finding was that TCR beta sequences accurately predicted the HLA-A and HLA-B alleles for most subjects in the first cohort. Some IMGT-functional V segments, including TRBV6-2 and TRBV6-3, could not be distinguished by the 87-base-pair reads and were therefore excluded. According to the authors, the approach could potentially be generalized to other disease states and immunological phenotypes. In a later analysis, 15,000 to 20,000 TCR beta sequences were associated with specific HLA alleles at a false discovery rate of 0.05. According to a later analysis, TCR association rates differed among HLA loci, with DRB1 alleles showing the most associated TCRs and HLA-C alleles showing the fewest. In the study, approximately 150 TCR beta chains were listed as associated with cytomegalovirus. CMV serostatus was the only immune exposure information available for the cohort. Broadly in line with IMGT annotations, most TCR beta V segments showed up in productive rearrangements about 87% or about 30% of the time in an earlier analysis of under 700 of the donors.

Germline trimming: 3 bases from V, 8 bases from J; junction bases outside gene matches: 6. Counted from cysteine to phenylalanine, this CDR3 has 14 amino acids. Only the CDR3 DNA stays, 42 bases, in frame from base 1. The germline V gene (reference sequence) provides CDR1 SEHNR and CDR2 FQNEAQ. The method behind the library was the immunoSEQ multiplex PCR assay. For the multiplex PCR, a mixture combining 60 forward primers for TCR Vbeta segments and 13 reverse primers for TCR Jbeta segments was used. The CDR3 region of rearranged TCR beta genes was amplified from genomic DNA by a multiplex PCR assay. The amplified TCR beta libraries were sequenced on the Illumina HiSeq System as 87-base-pair reads. Per the source publication's procedure: Across the 670 or so repertoires, a later analysis counted 80 million or so unique TCR beta chains, 8.5 million to 12 million of which were shared by at least two donors. A nearest-neighbor algorithm error-corrected the raw reads and collapsed the reads into unique sequences, merging closely related sequences to remove PCR and sequencing errors. Alignment of CDR3 sequences to IMGT reference sequences was used to assign V, D and J gene segments. For a sequence to be retained, a match of at least six nucleotides to both a V gene segment and a J gene segment was required. A rearrangement was called productive if the CDR3 had no stop codons and remained in frame with V and J, and every other rearrangement was called non-productive. Following IMGT convention, CDR3 was defined as the stretch from the second conserved V-encoded cysteine up to the conserved J-encoded phenylalanine. Sequences without an unambiguous match to a single V gene segment were excluded from the earlier analysis of approximately 600 of the donors. An earlier analysis of 587 of the donors classified V segments as functional when productive rearrangements were above 56.7% and as segregating when the standard deviation between donors was above 5%. To diagnose cytomegalovirus status from the catalog of TCR beta chain sequences, a statistical classification framework was built. V and J gene assignment, in a later analysis, came from comparing TCR nucleotide sequences with IMGT/GENE-DB human TR gene sequences. A later analysis assigned CDR3 sequences and most-parsimonious VDJ recombination scenarios with the TCRdist pipeline. A later analysis defined each TCR beta chain by its CDR3 amino acid sequence plus V-gene family, and excluded reads lacking a unique V-gene family. To address suspected cross-contamination and a sequencing artifact, a later analysis removed roughly 580 highly shared, low-generation-probability nucleotide sequences. In a later analysis, a clonal expansion index was calculated for each public chain from normalized within-repertoire ranks of inferred template counts. Generation probabilities in a later analysis came from a VDJ recombination model fitted to out-of-frame rearrangements, and those results were checked against IGoR. Hypergeometric tests were used in a later analysis to score TCR-TCR, TCR-HLA and TCR-CMV co-occurrence, with a repertoire-size bias correction applied to the TCR pairs. A later analysis estimated false discovery rates by permuting HLA or CMV assignments 20 times. In a later analysis, co-occurring TCRs were grouped with DBSCAN, and TCRdist sequence similarity was added when clustering was performed within HLA-allele-positive subsets. Repertoires with fewer than 30,000 or more than 120,000 public chains were left out of co-occurrence clustering, as were about five repertoires with anomalous nucleotide sharing. The immuneACCESS repertoire file appears here via TCRdb, limited to in-frame rearrangements. These files lack a portion of the clones; in checked studies, under half of the deficit traces to unresolved V genes, and the cause of the others is not known. V, J and clone size are taken as reported in that table, and D and trimming were inferred from the DNA itself. Within this sample are approximately 140,000 clones, with roughly three quarters of them counted one time only. 2.5% to 3.5% of the sample is in the top ten clones.

Regarding this clone: The target of this receptor is not known. No much larger clone is present one base from it, and per-base qualities are unavailable.

The cohort comprised more than 550 healthy bone marrow donors. At the time of sampling, every cohort member was nominally healthy, though immune exposures that went unrecorded were likely present. The donor tested CMV seronegative, placing the donor among the 350 to 400 seronegative members of the cohort. A peripheral blood sample was collected from each donor, and TCR beta sequencing was performed on peripheral blood mononuclear cells. The Qiagen DNeasy Blood Extraction Kit was used to extract genomic DNA from the blood cell samples. Sequencing used PBMCs. This clonotype originated in a female donor in good health and CMV-seronegative. The receptor chain draws on TRBV7-9 and TRBJ2-1, with TRBD2 identical over 8 junction bases. The sequenced DNA: TGTGCCAGCAGCTTCCGGGGGGGGCACGATGAGCAGTTCTTC. This codes for CASSFRGGHDEQFF. Here the CDR3 is joined to the reference TRBV7-9 and TRBJ2-1 genes, and the full variable domain is: DTGVSQNPRHKITKRGQNVTFRCDPISEHNRLYWYRQTLGQGPEFLTYFQNEAQLEKSRLLSDRFSAERPKGSFSTLEIQRTEQGDSAMYLCASSFRGGHDEQFFGPGTRLTVL.